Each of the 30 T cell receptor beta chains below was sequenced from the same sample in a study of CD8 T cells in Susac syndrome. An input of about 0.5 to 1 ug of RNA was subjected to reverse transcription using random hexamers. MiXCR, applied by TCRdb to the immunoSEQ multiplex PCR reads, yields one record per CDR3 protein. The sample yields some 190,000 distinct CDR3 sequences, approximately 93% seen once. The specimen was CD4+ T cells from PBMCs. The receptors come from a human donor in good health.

DNA of the CDR3: TGTGCCAGCAGTTTCGACGACAGGTCCCCTGAAGCTTTCTTT. The encoded protein is CASSFDDRSPEAFF. The rearrangement links TRBV28 to TRBJ1-1; the D gene is possibly TRBD1 (6 bases). CDR3 length equals 14 residues. Between the trimmed V and J ends, which lost 3 bases and 6 bases, there was a span of 14 bases. The V gene's germline CDR1 is MDHEN and CDR2 SYDVKM.

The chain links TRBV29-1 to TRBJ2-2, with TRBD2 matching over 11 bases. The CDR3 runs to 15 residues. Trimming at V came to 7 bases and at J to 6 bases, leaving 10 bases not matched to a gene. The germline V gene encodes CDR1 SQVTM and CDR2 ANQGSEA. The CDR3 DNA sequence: TGCAGCGCTAGACTTAGCGGGGGGGCGTCCGGGGAGCTGTTTTTT. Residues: CSARLSGGASGELFF.

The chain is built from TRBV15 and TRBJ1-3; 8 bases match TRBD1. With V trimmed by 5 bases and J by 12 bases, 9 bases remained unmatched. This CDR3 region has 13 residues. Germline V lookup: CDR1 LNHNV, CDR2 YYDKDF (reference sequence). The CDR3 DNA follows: TGTGCCACCAGCGTCTTCGGACAGGGAAACATATATTTT. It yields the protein CATSVFGQGNIYF.

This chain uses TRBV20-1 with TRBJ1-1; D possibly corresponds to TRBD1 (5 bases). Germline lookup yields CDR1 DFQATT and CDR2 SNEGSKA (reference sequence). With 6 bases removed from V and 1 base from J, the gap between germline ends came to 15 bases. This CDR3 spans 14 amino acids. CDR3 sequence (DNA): TGCAGTGCCCCGGGGCCCCACTCGAACACTGAAGCTTTCTTT. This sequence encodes CSAPGPHSNTEAFF.

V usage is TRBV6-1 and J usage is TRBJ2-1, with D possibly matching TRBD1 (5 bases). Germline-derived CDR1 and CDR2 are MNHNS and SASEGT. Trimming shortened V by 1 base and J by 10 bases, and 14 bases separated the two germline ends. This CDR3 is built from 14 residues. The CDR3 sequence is CASSEGAGYGEQFF. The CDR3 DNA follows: TGTGCCAGCAGTGAAGGGGCAGGGTACGGGGAGCAGTTCTTC.

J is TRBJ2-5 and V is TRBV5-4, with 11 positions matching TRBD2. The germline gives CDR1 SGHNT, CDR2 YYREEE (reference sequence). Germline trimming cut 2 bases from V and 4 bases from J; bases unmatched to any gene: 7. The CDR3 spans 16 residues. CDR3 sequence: CASSFLAGGPLETQYF. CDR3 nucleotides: TGTGCCAGCAGCTTCTTAGCGGGGGGGCCCCTAGAGACCCAGTACTTC.

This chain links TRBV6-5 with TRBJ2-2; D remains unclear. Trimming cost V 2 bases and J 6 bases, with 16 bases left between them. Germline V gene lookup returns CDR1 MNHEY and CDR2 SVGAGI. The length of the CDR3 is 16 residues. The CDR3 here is CASSYLSIPVSGELFF. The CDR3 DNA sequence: TGTGCCAGCAGTTACCTCTCCATTCCAGTGTCCGGGGAGCTGTTTTTT.

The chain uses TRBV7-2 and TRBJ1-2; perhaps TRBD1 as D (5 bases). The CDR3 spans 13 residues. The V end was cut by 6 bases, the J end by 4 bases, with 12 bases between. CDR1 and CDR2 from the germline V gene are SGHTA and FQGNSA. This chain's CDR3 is CASSSAGAYGYTF. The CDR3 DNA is TGTGCCAGCAGTTCCGCTGGGGCCTATGGCTACACCTTC.

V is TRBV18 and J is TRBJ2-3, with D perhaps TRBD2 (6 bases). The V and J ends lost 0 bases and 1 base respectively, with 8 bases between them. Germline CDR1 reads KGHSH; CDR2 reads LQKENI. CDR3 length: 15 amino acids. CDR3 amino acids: CASSPPGGGTDTQYF. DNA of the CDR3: TGTGCCAGCTCACCACCGGGGGGTGGCACAGATACGCAGTATTTT.

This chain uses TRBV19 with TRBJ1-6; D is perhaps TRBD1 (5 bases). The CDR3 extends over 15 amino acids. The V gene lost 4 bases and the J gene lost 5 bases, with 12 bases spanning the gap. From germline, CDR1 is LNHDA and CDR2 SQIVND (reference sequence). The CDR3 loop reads CASSSQGPNNSPLHF. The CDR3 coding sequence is TGTGCCAGTAGTAGCCAGGGCCCAAATAATTCACCCCTCCACTTT. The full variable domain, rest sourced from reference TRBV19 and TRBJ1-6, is DGGITQSPKYLFRKEGQNVTLSCEQNLNHDAMYWYRQDPGQGLRLIYYSQIVNDFQKGDIAEGYSVSREKKESFPLTVTSAQKNPTAFYLCASSSQGPNNSPLHFGNGTRLTVT.

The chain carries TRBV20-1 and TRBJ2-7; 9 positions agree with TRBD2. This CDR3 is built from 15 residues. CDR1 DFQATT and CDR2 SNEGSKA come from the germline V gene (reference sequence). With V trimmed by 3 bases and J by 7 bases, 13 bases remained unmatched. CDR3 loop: CSASRSLAGAGEQYV. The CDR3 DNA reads TGCAGTGCTAGTCGCAGTTTAGCGGGGGCGGGGGAGCAGTACGTC.

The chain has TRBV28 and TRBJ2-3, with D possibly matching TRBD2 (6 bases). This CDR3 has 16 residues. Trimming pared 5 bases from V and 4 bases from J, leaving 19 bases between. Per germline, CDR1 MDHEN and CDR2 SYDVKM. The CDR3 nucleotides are TGTGCCAGCAGTCCCTCGGGGGTCACCCCGGCAGATACGCAGTATTTT. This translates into CASSPSGVTPADTQYF. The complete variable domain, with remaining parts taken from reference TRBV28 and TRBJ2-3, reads DVKVTQSSRYLVKRTGEKVFLECVQDMDHENMFWYRQDPGLGLRLIYFSYDVKMKEKGDIPEGYSVSREKKERFSLILESASTNQTSMYLCASSPSGVTPADTQYFGPGTRLTVL.

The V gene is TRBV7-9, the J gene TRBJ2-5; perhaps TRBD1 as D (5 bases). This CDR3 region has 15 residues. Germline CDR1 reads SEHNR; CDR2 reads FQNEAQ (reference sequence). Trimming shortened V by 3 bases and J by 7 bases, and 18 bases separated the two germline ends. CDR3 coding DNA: TGTGCCAGCAGCTTCGGTAATCCAGGGTCAGCGACCCAGTACTTC. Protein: CASSFGNPGSATQYF.

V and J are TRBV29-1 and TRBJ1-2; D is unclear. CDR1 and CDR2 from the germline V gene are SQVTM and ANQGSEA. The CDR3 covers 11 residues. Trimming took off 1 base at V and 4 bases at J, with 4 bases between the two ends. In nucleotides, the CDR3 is TGCAGCGTTGAAGGGGGCTATGGCTACACCTTC. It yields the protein CSVEGGYGYTF. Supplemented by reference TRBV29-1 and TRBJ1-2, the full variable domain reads SAVISQKPSRDICQRGTSLTIQCQVDSQVTMMFWYRQQPGQSLTLIATANQGSEATYESGFVIDKFPISRPNLTFSTLTVSNMSPEDSSIYLCSVEGGYGYTFGSGTRLTVV.

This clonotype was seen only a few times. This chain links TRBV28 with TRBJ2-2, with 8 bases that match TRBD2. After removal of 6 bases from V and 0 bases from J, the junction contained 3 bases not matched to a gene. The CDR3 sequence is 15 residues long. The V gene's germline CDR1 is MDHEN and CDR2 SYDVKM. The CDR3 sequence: CASSSGGANTGELFF. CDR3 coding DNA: TGTGCCAGCAGCTCCGGGGGGGCGAACACCGGGGAGCTGTTTTTT.

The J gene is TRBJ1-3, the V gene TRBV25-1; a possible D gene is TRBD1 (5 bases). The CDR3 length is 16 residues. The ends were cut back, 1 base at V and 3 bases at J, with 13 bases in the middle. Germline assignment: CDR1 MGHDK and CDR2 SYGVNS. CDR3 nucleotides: TGTGCCAGCAGTGAATCACAAGGGGCGCTTGGAAACACCATATATTTT. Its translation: CASSESQGALGNTIYF. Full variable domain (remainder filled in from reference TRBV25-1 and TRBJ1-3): EADIYQTPRYLVIGTGKKITLECSQTMGHDKMYWYQQDPGMELHLIHYSYGVNSTEKGDLSSESTVSRIRTEHFPLTLESARPSHTSQYLCASSESQGALGNTIYFGEGSWLTVV.

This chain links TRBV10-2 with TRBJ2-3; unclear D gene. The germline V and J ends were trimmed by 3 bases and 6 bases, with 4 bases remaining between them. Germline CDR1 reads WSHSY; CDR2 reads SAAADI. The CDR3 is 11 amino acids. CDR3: CASSDFDTQYF. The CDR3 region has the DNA TGCGCCAGCAGTGATTTTGATACGCAGTATTTT.

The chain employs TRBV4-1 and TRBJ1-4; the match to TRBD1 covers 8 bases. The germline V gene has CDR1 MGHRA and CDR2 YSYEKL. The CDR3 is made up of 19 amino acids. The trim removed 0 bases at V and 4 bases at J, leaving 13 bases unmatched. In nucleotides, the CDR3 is TGCGCCAGCAGCCAAGATCTCGGGACAGGCCTCCGGGGTAATGAAAAACTGTTTTTT. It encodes CASSQDLGTGLRGNEKLFF.

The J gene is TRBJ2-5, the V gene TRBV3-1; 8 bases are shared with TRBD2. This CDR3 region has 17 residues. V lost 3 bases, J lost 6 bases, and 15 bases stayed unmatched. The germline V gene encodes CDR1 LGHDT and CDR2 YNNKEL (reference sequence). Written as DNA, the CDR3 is TGTGCCAGCAGCCATTGGGGGATAGCGGGGCACAAGAAGACCCAGTACTTC. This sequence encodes CASSHWGIAGHKKTQYF.

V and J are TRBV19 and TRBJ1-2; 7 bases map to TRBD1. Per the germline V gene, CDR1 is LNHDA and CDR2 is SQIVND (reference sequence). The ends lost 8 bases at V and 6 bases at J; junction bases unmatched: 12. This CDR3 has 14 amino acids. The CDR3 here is CASRLRQGGDGYTF. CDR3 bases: TGTGCCAGTCGATTGAGACAGGGTGGGGATGGCTACACCTTC.

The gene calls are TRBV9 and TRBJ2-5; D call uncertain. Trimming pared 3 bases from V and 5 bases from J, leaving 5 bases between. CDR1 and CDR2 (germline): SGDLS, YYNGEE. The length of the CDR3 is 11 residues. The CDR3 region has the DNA TGTGCCAGCAGCGCTGGTGAGACCCAGTACTTC. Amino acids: CASSAGETQYF.

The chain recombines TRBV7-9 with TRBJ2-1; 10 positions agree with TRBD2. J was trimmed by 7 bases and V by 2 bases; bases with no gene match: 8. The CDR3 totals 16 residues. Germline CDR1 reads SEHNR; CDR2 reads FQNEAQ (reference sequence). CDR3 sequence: CASSLRQRGGQNEQFF. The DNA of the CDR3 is TGTGCCAGCAGCTTACGCCAGCGGGGGGGCCAAAATGAGCAGTTCTTC.

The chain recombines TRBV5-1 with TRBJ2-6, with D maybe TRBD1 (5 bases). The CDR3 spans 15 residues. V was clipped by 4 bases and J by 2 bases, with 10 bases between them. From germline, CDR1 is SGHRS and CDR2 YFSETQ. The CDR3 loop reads CASSTQGAGANVLTF. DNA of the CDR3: TGCGCCAGCAGCACGCAGGGCGCTGGGGCCAACGTCCTGACTTTC.

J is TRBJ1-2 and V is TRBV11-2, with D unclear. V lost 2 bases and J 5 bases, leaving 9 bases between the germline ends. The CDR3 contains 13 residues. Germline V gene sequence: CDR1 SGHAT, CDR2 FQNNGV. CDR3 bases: TGTGCCAGCAGCTTATACGATGGGTATGGCTACACCTTC. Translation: CASSLYDGYGYTF.

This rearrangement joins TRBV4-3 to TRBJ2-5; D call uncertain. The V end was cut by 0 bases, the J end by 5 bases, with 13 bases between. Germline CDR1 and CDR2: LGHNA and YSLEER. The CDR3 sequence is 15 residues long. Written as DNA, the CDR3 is TGCGCCAGCAGCCAAGACGGGTCAGTCACGGAGACCCAGTACTTC. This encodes CASSQDGSVTETQYF.

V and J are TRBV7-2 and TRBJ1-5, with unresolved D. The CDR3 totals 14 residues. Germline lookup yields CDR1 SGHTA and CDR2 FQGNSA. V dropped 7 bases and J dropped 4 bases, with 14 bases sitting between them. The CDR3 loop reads CASTPRPGNQPQHF. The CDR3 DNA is TGTGCCAGCACTCCCCGCCCGGGGAATCAGCCCCAGCATTTT.

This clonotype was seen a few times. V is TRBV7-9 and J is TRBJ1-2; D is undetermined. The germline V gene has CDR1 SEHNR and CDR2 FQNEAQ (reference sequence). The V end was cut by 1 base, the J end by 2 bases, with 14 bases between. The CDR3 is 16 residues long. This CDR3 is CASSLVIGSGNYGYTF. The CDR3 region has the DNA TGTGCCAGCAGCTTAGTTATTGGTTCCGGGAACTATGGCTACACCTTC. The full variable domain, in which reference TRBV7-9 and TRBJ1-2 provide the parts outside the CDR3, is DTGVSQNPRHKITKRGQNVTFRCDPISEHNRLYWYRQTLGQGPEFLTYFQNEAQLEKSRLLSDRFSAERPKGSFSTLEIQRTEQGDSAMYLCASSLVIGSGNYGYTFGSGTRLTVV.

The CDR3 protein is CASSQDSGGATDTQYF. CDR3 in DNA: TGCGCCAGCAGCCAAGATTCCGGGGGGGCCACAGATACGCAGTATTTT. This chain connects TRBV4-1 to TRBJ2-3; 8 nucleotides match TRBD2. The trim removed 0 bases at V and 2 bases at J, leaving 4 bases unmatched. CDR1 is MGHRA and CDR2 is YSYEKL in the germline V gene. This CDR3 is built from 16 residues.

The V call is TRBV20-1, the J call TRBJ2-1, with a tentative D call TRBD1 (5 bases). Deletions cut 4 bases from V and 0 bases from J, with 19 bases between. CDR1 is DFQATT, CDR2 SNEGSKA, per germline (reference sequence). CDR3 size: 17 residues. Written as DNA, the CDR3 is TGCAGTGCTATTGGTGGGGCAGGGTTGAGCTCCTACAATGAGCAGTTCTTC. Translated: CSAIGGAGLSSYNEQFF.

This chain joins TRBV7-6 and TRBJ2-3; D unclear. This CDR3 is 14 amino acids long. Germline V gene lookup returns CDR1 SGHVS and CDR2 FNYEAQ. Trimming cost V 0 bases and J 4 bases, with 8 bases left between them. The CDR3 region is CASSLATQADTQYF. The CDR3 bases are TGTGCCAGCAGCTTAGCTACGCAGGCAGATACGCAGTATTTT.